Here is one T cell receptor (beta chain) with its context. Its target is unknown. The data belong to a study of beta chain features in type 1 diabetes. Background on the study: Sorted cell examination encompassed 85 million to 140 million cells across all samples. Points from the study as a whole: Diminished insertions and augmented deletions at VDJ junctions characterized type 1 diabetes patients. A potential influence of HLA type upon TCRB rearrangement remained unresolved herein.

Cell sorting via CD45RO/CCR7/CD25/CD127/CD95/CD27 was performed to obtain CD4+ naive, central memory, regulatory and stem cell-like memory cells. Isolated RNA was reverse transcribed in full, so expressed TCRB transcripts were sequenced. Assay: immunoSEQ multiplex PCR; the TCRdb copy retains only in-frame clones and omits some. The sample lists about 24,000 clones, 60% to 75% occurring once. Germline V lookup: CDR1 SGHNT, CDR2 YYREEE (reference sequence). V dropped 3 bases and J dropped 1; count of bases not matched to a gene: 7. This CDR3 is built from 19 residues. The rearrangement uses TRBV5-4 and TRBJ2-6, with TRBD2 identical over 13 bases. Sequencing was performed on Tregs from blood. The clonotype originates from a woman in her thirties or forties in good health. In DNA form, the CDR3 reads TGTGCCAGCAGCTCCGCCGGACTAGCGGGGGCTTCTGGGGCCAACGTCCTGACTTTC. Translation gives CASSSAGLAGASGANVLTF. The full variable domain, completed using reference TRBV5-4 and TRBJ2-6, is ETGVTQSPTHLIKTRGQQVTLRCSSQSGHNTVSWYQQALGQGPQFIFQYYREEENGRGNFPPRFSGLQFPNYSSELNVNALELDDSALYLCASSSAGLAGASGANVLTFGAGSRLTVL.